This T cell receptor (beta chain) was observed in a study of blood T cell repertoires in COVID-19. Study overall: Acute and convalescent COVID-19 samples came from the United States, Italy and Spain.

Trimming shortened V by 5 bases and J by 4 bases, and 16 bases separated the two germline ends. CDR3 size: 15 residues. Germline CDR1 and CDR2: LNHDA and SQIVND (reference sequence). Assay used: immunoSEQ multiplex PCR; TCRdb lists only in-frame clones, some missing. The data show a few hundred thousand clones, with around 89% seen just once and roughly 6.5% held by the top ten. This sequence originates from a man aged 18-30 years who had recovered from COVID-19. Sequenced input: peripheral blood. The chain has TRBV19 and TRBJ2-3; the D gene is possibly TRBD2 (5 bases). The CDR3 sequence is CASSPGVVLADTQYF. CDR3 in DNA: TGTGCCAGTAGTCCCGGGGTAGTCTTAGCAGATACGCAGTATTTT. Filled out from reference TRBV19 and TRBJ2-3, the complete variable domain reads DGGITQSPKYLFRKEGQNVTLSCEQNLNHDAMYWYRQDPGQGLRLIYYSQIVNDFQKGDIAEGYSVSREKKESFPLTVTSAQKNPTAFYLCASSPGVVLADTQYFGPGTRLTVL.